The 7 T cell receptor beta chains reported below all come from one sample, sequenced in a study of T cell responses to AZD1222 COVID-19 vaccine. Clones were sequenced by immunoSEQ multiplex PCR, and TCRdb holds only the in-frame ones, with some missing. The table shows about 75,000 clones, with about 87% occurring only once. The sample here was peripheral blood, taken 28 days after the second dose of the MenACWY control vaccine. The receptors derive from an adult who received the MenACWY meningococcal vaccine as a control.

The rearrangement joins TRBV5-1 to TRBJ1-5, with a possible D match to TRBD1 (6 bases). V lost 0 bases and J 4 bases, leaving 11 bases between the germline ends. The length of the CDR3 is 15 residues. Germline V gene lookup returns CDR1 SGHRS and CDR2 YFSETQ. Here the CDR3 DNA reads TGCGCCAGCAGCTTGGATGGACAGCCAAATCAGCCCCAGCATTTT. This encodes CASSLDGQPNQPQHF. The full variable domain, completed using reference TRBV5-1 and TRBJ1-5, is KAGVTQTPRYLIKTRGQQVTLSCSPISGHRSVSWYQQTPGQGLQFLFEYFSETQRNKGNFPGRFSGRQFSNSRSEMNVSTLELGDSALYLCASSLDGQPNQPQHFGDGTRLSIL.

V is TRBV6-4 and J is TRBJ1-6; D not certain. V lost 4 bases and J lost 9, with 10 bases in between. Germline loops: CDR1 MRHNA, CDR2 SNTAGT. The length of the CDR3 is 13 residues. In DNA form, the CDR3 reads TGTGCCAGCAGTGTAGAGGAGGCTTCACCCCTCCACTTT. As protein: CASSVEEASPLHF.

V and J are TRBV7-9 and TRBJ2-5; unclear D gene. The CDR3 has 13 amino acids. V shed 0 bases and J shed 5 bases, with 7 bases lying between them. Germline CDR1 and CDR2: SEHNR and FQNEAQ (reference sequence). CDR3 sequence reads: CASSLAAGETQYF. The CDR3 DNA follows: TGTGCCAGCAGCTTAGCGGCAGGCGAGACCCAGTACTTC. The complete variable domain, with remaining parts taken from reference TRBV7-9 and TRBJ2-5, reads DTGVSQNPRHKITKRGQNVTFRCDPISEHNRLYWYRQTLGQGPEFLTYFQNEAQLEKSRLLSDRFSAERPKGSFSTLEIQRTEQGDSAMYLCASSLAAGETQYFGPGTRLLVL.

The chain links TRBV11-2 to TRBJ2-7, with TRBD1 identical over 8 bases. The CDR3 has 15 residues. CDR1 SGHAT and CDR2 FQNNGV come from the germline V gene. Trimming removed 2 bases from V and 1 base from J; junction bases left unmatched: 4. CDR3 in DNA: TGTGCCAGCAGCTTATGGGGACAGGCATCCTACGAGCAGTACTTC. It translates to CASSLWGQASYEQYF.

This clone occurred once. The rearrangement uses TRBV28 and TRBJ2-6; D not certain. The germline V and J ends were trimmed by 4 bases and 0 bases, with 4 bases remaining between them. Germline CDR1 is MDHEN and CDR2 is SYDVKM. The CDR3 is 14 residues long. The CDR3 sequence: CASSSLSGANVLTF. CDR3 nucleotide sequence: TGTGCCAGCAGTTCCCTCTCTGGGGCCAACGTCCTGACTTTC.

The chain couples TRBV28 to TRBJ1-2; 12 nucleotides match TRBD1. Germline-derived CDR1 and CDR2 are MDHEN and SYDVKM. The CDR3 loop spans 17 amino acids. Losses at the gene ends were 7 bases for V and 4 bases for J; bases not matched to a gene: 13. The CDR3 reads CASTPGGGDRGLYGYTF. The CDR3 nucleotides are TGTGCCAGCACCCCGGGAGGCGGGGACAGGGGGCTCTATGGCTACACCTTC.

This clone was recorded once. V is TRBV7-2 and J is TRBJ2-3; D call uncertain. V was shortened by 4 bases and J by 5 bases, with 10 bases between the two germline ends. This CDR3 is built from 13 residues. Germline assignment: CDR1 SGHTA and CDR2 FQGNSA. CDR3: CASSSDLLDTQYF. CDR3 nucleotides: TGTGCCAGCAGCTCCGACTTATTAGATACGCAGTATTTT. Together with reference TRBV7-2 and TRBJ2-3, the CDR3 gives the full variable domain: GAGVSQSPSNKVTEKGKDVELRCDPISGHTALYWYRQSLGQGLEFLIYFQGNSAPDKSGLPSDRFSAERTGGSVSTLTIQRTQQEDSAVYLCASSSDLLDTQYFGPGTRLTVL.